The clone carrying this T cell receptor (beta chain) was counted once. Authors' data handling: Researchers report that nucleated cell counts were estimated from reference gene primer amplification. Sequencing was performed with immunoSEQ multiplex PCR; in TCRdb, only in-frame clones are kept and a portion is missing. That table is the source of V, J and clone size, and D and trimming were worked out from the DNA. The data show 30,000 to 50,000 clones, around 96% seen once. The entry originates in a study of blood T cell repertoires in COVID-19. Background on the study: Sources were T cells, B-cell-depleted T cells, or PBMCs; the material itself was cDNA or gDNA.

The CDR3 loop spans 15 amino acids. Trimming removed 4 bases from V and 4 bases from J; junction bases left unmatched: 6. In germline, CDR1 is WNHNN, CDR2 SYGVQD (reference sequence). The sequencing input was peripheral blood. The rearrangement joins TRBV10-1 to TRBJ1-2; 10 bases fit TRBD1. The receptor's source is a human donor with active COVID-19. The donor label of this sample is uncertain. The CDR3 protein is CASSGDRGPFYGYTF. DNA for the CDR3: TGCGCCAGCAGTGGGGACAGGGGACCGTTCTATGGCTACACCTTC.